This T cell receptor (beta chain) was documented in a study of cytomegalovirus exposure and HLA in healthy donors. Study as a whole: Earlier work reported about 110 million unique TCR beta sequences from roughly 180 million T cells. Overall study results and limits: Analysis was carried out at a later point, and it linked a missense DCLRE1C variant to TCR beta V- and J-gene trimming. Highly shared sequence variants in one cluster were likely a sequencing artifact.

The PCR had 60 Vbeta and 13 Jbeta primers. Assay used: immunoSEQ multiplex PCR; TCRdb lists only in-frame clones, some missing. Here the sample spans 200,000 to 250,000 clones, over 60% being singletons. Turning to this clone: Its antigen is unknown. The junction differs from germline at one of its ends, possibly a read error.

Germline-derived CDR1 and CDR2 are SNHLY and FYNNEI. The CDR3 has 16 amino acids. This sequence was found in a man aged 18-30 years in good health and CMV-seronegative. The sample taken for sequencing was PBMCs. This sequence joins TRBV2 and TRBJ2-5, with 9 bases aligning to TRBD2. Here the CDR3 reads CASSEEGLAGQETQYF. Here the CDR3 DNA reads TGTGCCAGCAGCGAAGAGGGCCTAGCGGGACAAGAGACCCAGTACTTC.